These 5 T cell receptor beta chains came from one sample sequenced in a study of technical replicates of blood from several donors. Repertoires were generated with immunoSEQ multiplex PCR, while TCRdb's copy carries only in-frame clones and drops some. The table lists 65,000 to 85,000 clones, 90% to 95% of them singletons, with about 0.37% in the top ten. The material sequenced was T cells isolated from PBMCs. Receptor source: a human donor in good health.

The rearrangement joins TRBV18 to TRBJ1-5, with 7 nucleotides matching TRBD1. V gave up 5 bases and J gave up 5 bases; unmatched junction bases: 3. Germline loops: CDR1 KGHSH, CDR2 LQKENI. The CDR3 has 13 residues. As DNA, the CDR3 is TGTGCCAGCTCAAGGGGGCCAGATCAGCCCCAGCATTTT. Translated, it gives CASSRGPDQPQHF.

V gene TRBV7-2 combines with J gene TRBJ2-1; TRBD1 is a possible D gene (5 bases). Per the germline V gene, CDR1 is SGHTA and CDR2 is FQGNSA. Trimming pared 2 bases from V and 9 bases from J, leaving 17 bases between. CDR3 length: 15 residues. CDR3 amino acids: CASSLTRVGSIEQFF. In DNA form, the CDR3 reads TGTGCCAGCAGCTTAACCAGGGTCGGTTCGATTGAGCAGTTCTTC.

J is TRBJ2-6 and V is TRBV11-3; 7 bases map to TRBD2. The CDR3 sequence is 16 residues long. V lost 3 bases and J lost 5; bases outside the gene matches: 7. The V gene's germline CDR1 is SGHNT and CDR2 YENEEA. In DNA form, the CDR3 reads TGTGCCAGCAGCTTTGGGGCGGGAGTAAGGGCCAACGTCCTGACTTTC. It codes for CASSFGAGVRANVLTF.

The chain uses TRBV5-6 and TRBJ2-7, with 9 bases lining up with TRBD2. The germline gives CDR1 SGHDT, CDR2 YYEEEE. The CDR3 extends over 14 amino acids. With V trimmed by 10 bases and J by 5 bases, 13 bases remained unmatched. The CDR3 spells CASLQRGTSNEQYF. As DNA, the CDR3 is TGTGCCTCCCTCCAAAGGGGGACTAGCAACGAGCAGTACTTC. Together with reference TRBV5-6 and TRBJ2-7, the CDR3 gives the full variable domain: DAGVTQSPTHLIKTRGQQVTLRCSPKSGHDTVSWYQQALGQGPQFIFQYYEEEERQRGNFPDRFSGHQFPNYSSELNVNALLLGDSALYLCASLQRGTSNEQYFGPGTRLTVT.

The chain has TRBV6-1 and TRBJ2-1; 8 bases line up with TRBD2. V gave up 2 bases and J gave up 3 bases; unmatched junction bases: 6. The CDR3 is 16 amino acids. The germline V gene has CDR1 MNHNS and CDR2 SASEGT. CDR3 nucleotide sequence: TGTGCCAGCAGTGAAATAGCGGGGTCCGTCTACAATGAGCAGTTCTTC. Its protein product is CASSEIAGSVYNEQFF.